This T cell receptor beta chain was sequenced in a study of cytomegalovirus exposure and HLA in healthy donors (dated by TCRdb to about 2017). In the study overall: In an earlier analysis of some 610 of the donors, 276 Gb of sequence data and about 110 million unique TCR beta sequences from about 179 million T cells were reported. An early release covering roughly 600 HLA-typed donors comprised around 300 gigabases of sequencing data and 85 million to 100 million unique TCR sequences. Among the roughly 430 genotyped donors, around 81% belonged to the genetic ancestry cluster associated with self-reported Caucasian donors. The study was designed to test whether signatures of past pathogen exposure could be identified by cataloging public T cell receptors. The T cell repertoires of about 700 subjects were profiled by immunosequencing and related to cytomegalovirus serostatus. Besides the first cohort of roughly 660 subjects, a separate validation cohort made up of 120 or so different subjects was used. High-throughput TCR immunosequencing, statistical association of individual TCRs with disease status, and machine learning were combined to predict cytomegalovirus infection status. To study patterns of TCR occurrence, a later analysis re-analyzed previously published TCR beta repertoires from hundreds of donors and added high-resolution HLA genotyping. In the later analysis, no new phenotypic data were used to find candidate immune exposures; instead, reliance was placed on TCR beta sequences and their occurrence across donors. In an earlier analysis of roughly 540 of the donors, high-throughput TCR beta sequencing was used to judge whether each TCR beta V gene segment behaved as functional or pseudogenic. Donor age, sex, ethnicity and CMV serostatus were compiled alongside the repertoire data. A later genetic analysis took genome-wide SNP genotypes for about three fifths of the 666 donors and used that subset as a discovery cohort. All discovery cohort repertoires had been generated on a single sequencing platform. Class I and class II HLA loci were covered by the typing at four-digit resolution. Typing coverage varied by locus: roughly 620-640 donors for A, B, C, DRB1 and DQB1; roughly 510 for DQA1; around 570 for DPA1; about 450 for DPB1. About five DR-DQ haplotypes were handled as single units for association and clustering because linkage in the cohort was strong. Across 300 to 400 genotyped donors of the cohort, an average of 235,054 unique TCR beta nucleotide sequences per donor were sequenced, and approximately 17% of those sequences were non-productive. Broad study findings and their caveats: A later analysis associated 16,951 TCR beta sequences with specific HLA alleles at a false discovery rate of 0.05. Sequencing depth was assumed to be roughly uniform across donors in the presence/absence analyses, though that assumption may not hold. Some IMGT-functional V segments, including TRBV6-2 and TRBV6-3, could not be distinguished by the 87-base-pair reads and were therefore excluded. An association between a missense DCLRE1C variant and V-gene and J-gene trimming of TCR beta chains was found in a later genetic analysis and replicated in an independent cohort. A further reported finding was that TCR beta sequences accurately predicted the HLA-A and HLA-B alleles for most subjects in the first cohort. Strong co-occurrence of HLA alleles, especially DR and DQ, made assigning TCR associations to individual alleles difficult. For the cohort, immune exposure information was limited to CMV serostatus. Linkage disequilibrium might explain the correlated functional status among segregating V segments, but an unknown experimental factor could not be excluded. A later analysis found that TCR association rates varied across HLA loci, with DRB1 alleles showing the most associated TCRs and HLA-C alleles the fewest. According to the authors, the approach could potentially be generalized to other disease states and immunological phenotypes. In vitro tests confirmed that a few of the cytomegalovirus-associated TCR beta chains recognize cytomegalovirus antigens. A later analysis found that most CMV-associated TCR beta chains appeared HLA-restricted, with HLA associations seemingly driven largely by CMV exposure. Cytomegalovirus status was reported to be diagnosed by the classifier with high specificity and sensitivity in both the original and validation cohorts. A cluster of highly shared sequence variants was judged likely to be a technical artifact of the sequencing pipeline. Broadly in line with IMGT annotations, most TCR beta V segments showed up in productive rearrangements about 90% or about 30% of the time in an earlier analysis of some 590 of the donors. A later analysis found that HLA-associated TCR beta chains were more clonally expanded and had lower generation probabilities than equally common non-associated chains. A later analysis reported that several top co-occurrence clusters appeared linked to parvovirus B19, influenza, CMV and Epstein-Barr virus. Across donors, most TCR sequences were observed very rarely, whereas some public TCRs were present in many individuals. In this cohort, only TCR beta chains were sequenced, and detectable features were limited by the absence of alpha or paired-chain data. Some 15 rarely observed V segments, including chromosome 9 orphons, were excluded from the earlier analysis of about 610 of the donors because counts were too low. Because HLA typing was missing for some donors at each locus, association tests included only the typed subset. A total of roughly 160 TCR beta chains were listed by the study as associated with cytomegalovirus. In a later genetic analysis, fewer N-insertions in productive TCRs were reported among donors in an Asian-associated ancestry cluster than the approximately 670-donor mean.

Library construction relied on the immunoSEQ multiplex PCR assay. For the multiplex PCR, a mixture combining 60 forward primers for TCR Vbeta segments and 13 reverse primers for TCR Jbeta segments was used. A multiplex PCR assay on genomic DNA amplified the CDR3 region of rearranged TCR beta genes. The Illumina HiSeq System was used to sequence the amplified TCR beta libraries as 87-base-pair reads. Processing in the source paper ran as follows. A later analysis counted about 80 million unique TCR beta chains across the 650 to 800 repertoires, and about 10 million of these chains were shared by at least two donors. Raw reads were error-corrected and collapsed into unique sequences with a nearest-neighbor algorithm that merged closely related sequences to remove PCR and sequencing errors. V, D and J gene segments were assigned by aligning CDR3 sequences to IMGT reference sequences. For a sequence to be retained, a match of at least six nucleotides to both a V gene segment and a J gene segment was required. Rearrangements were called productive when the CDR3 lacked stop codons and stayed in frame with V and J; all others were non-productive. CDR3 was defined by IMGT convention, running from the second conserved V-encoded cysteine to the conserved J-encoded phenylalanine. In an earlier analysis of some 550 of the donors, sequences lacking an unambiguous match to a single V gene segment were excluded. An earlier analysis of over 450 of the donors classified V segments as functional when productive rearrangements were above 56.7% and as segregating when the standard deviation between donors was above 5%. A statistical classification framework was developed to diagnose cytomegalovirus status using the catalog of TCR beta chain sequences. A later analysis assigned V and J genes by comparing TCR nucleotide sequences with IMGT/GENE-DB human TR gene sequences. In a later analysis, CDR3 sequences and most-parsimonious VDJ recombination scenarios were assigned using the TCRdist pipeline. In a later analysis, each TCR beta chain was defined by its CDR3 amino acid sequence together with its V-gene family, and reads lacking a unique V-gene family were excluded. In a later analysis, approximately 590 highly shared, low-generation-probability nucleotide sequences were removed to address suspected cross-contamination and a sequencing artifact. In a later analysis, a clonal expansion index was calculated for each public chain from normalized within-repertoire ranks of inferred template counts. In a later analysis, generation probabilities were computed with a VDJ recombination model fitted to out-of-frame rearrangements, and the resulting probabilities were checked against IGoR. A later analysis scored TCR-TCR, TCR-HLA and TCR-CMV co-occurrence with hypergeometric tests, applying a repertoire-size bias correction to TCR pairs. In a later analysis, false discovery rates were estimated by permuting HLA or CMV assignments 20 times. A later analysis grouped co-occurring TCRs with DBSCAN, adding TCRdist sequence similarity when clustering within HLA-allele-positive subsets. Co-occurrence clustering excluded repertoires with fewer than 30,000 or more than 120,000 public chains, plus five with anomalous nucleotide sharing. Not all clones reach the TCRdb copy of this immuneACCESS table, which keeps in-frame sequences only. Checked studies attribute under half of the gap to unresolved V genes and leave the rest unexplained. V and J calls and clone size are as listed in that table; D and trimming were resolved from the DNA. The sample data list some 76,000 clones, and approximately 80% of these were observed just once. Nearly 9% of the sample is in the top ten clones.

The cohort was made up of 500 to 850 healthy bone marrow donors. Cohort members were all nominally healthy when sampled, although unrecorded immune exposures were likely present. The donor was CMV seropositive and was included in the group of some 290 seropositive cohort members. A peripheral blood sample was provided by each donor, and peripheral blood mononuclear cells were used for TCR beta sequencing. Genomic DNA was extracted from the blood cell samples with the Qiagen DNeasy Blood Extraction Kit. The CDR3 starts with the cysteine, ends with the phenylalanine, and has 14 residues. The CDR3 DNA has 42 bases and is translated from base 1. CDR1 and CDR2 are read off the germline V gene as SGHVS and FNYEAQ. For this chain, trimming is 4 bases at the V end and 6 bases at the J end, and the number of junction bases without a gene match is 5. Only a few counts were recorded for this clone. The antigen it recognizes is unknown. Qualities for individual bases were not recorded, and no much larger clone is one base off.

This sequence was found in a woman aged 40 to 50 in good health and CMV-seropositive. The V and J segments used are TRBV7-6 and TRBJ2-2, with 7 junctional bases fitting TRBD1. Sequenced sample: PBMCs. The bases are TGTGCCAGCAGCTCGAGTCAGGGGGCCGGGGAGCTGTTTTTT. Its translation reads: CASSSSQGAGELFF.